Listed below are T cell receptor beta chains from one sample, sequenced in a study of blood T cell repertoires in COVID-19. The protocol was immunoSEQ multiplex PCR, while the TCRdb copy is restricted to in-frame clones and leaves out a portion. This table holds fewer than 35,000 clones, around nine tenths found once. What was sequenced was peripheral blood. Receptors originate from a human donor in a cohort sampled during active COVID-19. Each CDR3 is given with its conserved first and last residue. D genes are given only for firm matches. Clone sizes are given selectively: once, few, many, or a class where the clone is expanded.

abundance | j_gene | d_gene | v_gene | CDR3nt | CDR3aa
- | TRBJ2-7 | TRBD2 | TRBV5-4 | TGTGCCAGCAGCTTGGCGGTAGCGGGAGGGCCGGGCGAGCAGTACTTC | CASSLAVAGGPGEQYF
- | TRBJ1-1 | - | TRBV5-6 | TGTGCCAGCAGCTTATTCAGTGGGGCGAACACTGAAGCTTTCTTT | CASSLFSGANTEAFF
once | TRBJ2-1 | TRBD1 | TRBV4-3 | TGCGCCAGCAGCCAAGGTTTCGGGACAGGGACCTACAATGAGCAGTTCTTC | CASSQGFGTGTYNEQFF
- | TRBJ1-4 | - | TRBV19 | TGTGCCAGTAGTACGGGACTCAATAATGAAAAACTGTTTTTT | CASSTGLNNEKLFF
few | TRBJ1-5 | - | TRBV19 | TGTGCCAGTAGTGTCCAGAAAAATCAGCCCCAGCATTTT | CASSVQKNQPQHF
- | TRBJ2-4 | TRBD1 | TRBV14 | TGTGCCAGCAGCCTCACAGGGGCTGGAAACATTCAGTACTTC | CASSLTGAGNIQYF
- | TRBJ1-5 | - | TRBV15 | TGTGCCACCAGCAGAGGGGGGGATCAGCCCCAGCATTTT | CATSRGGDQPQHF
- | TRBJ1-1 | - | TRBV30 | TGTGCCTGGAGTGGGGGGGAGGTTGAAGCTTTCTTT | CAWSGGEVEAFF
- | TRBJ1-2 | - | TRBV27 | TGTGCCAGCAGTTTATCAGGGGCCCCTAACTATGGCTACACCTTC | CASSLSGAPNYGYTF
- | TRBJ2-2 | - | TRBV30 | TGTGCCTGGAAACTCTTTCTGAACGGGGAGCTGTTTTTT | CAWKLFLNGELFF
- | TRBJ2-5 | - | TRBV6-5 | TGTGCCAGCAGTCCGGGGTTTGAAGAGACCCAGTACTTC | CASSPGFEETQYF
- | TRBJ2-4 | - | TRBV6-5 | TGTGCCAGCCCATGGACAGATAAAAACATTCAGTACTTC | CASPWTDKNIQYF
- | TRBJ2-7 | TRBD1 | TRBV7-9 | TGTGCCAGCAGCCTACCGGGACAGGGGGCCGAGCAGTACTTC | CASSLPGQGAEQYF
- | TRBJ2-7 | - | TRBV6-2/TRBV6-3 | TGTGCCAGCAGCCCCTCCGGGGGCTCCTACGAGCAGTACTTC | CASSPSGGSYEQYF
- | TRBJ2-1 | TRBD1 | TRBV27 | TGTGCCAGCCAGGGGGTGGGGACCTACAATGAGCAGTTCTTC | CASQGVGTYNEQFF
- | TRBJ1-1 | - | TRBV27 | TGTGCCAGCAGTTTATTTCAGGGGAGTAAGGAAGCTTTCTTT | CASSLFQGSKEAFF
- | TRBJ1-1 | TRBD1 | TRBV6-5 | TGTGCCAGCACGGGACAGCCCCGTATGAACACTGAAGCTTTCTTT | CASTGQPRMNTEAFF
- | TRBJ2-3 | TRBD1 | TRBV6-6 | TGTGCCAGCAGTTCAGACAGGGGAGGCGCAGATACGCAGTATTTT | CASSSDRGGADTQYF
- | TRBJ2-5 | TRBD1 | TRBV18 | TGTGCCAGCTCACCATCTCCGTCCAGGGGGCTCGGAGAGACCCAGTACTTC | CASSPSPSRGLGETQYF
- | TRBJ2-1 | - | TRBV2 | TGTGCCAGCAGTGAAGGGAGCTCCTACAATGAGCAGTTCTTC | CASSEGSSYNEQFF
- | TRBJ2-3 | - | TRBV6-5 | TGTGCCAGCAGTTACGAGCTAGAAGTTAGCACAGATACGCAGTATTTT | CASSYELEVSTDTQYF
- | TRBJ2-1 | TRBD2 | TRBV5-1 | TGCGCCAGCAGCTTGGGAGCGGGGGTCTACAATGAGCAGTTCTTC | CASSLGAGVYNEQFF
- | TRBJ1-5 | TRBD1 | TRBV19 | TGTGCCAGTAGTATCGCTCCTATACAGGGGTATAGCAATCAGCCCCAGCATTTT | CASSIAPIQGYSNQPQHF
- | TRBJ1-5 | - | TRBV27 | TGTGCCAGCAGTTTCCGGGGGGGCAATCAGCCCCAGCATTTT | CASSFRGGNQPQHF
few | TRBJ1-2 | - | TRBV7-9 | TGTGCCAGCAGCTTAAATTTACAGCATGGCTACACCTTC | CASSLNLQHGYTF
few | TRBJ1-5 | - | TRBV30 | TGTGCCTGGAGTGAACAGGGCAATCAGCCCCAGCATTTT | CAWSEQGNQPQHF
- | TRBJ2-1 | - | TRBV27 | TGTGCCAGCAGCTCGACTAGTAATGAGCAGTTCTTC | CASSSTSNEQFF
- | TRBJ2-1 | TRBD1 | TRBV27 | TGTGCCAGCTCGGACAGGGGGCCGGTCAATGAGCAGTTCTTC | CASSDRGPVNEQFF
- | TRBJ2-3 | - | TRBV5-8 | TGTGCCAGCAGCTTGGAAGGCAGGGGCGCAGATACGCAGTATTTT | CASSLEGRGADTQYF
- | TRBJ2-6 | - | TRBV7-6 | TGTGCCAGCAGCACTCCTGGGGCCAACGTCCTGACTTTC | CASSTPGANVLTF
few | TRBJ2-2 | - | TRBV7-3 | TGTGCCAGCAGCCGGGGGAGAAACACCGGGGAGCTGTTTTTT | CASSRGRNTGELFF
- | TRBJ2-7 | - | TRBV3-1/TRBV3-2 | TGTGCCAGCAGCCAATCATACGAGCAGTACTTC | CASSQSYEQYF
- | TRBJ2-1 | - | TRBV5-4 | TGTGCCAGCAGCCCCGGACAGATAGGGGTCAATGAGCAGTTCTTC | CASSPGQIGVNEQFF
few | TRBJ2-7 | TRBD2 | TRBV30 | TGTGCCTGGAGCTCAACGACTAGCATCGTCTACGAGCAGTACTTC | CAWSSTTSIVYEQYF
- | TRBJ1-5 | - | TRBV28 | TGTGCCAGCAGTCCCCCGGACAGATATCAGCCCCAGCATTTT | CASSPPDRYQPQHF
- | TRBJ1-1 | - | TRBV18 | TGTGCCAGCTCACCACCGAGGGACAACTTGAACACTGAAGCTTTCTTT | CASSPPRDNLNTEAFF
- | TRBJ1-1 | - | TRBV4-2 | TGTGCCAGCAGCCAAGATGGACAGAAGAACACTGAAGCTTTCTTT | CASSQDGQKNTEAFF
- | TRBJ2-6 | - | TRBV6-5 | TGTGCCAGATGGACAGCTAGCTCTGGGGCCAACGTCCTGACTTTC | CARWTASSGANVLTF
- | TRBJ2-3 | - | TRBV30 | TGTGCCTGGGGAGACACCCGCCAGTACACAGATACGCAGTATTTT | CAWGDTRQYTDTQYF
- | TRBJ2-1 | - | TRBV6-2/TRBV6-3 | TGTGCCAGCAGTTACTCCCTCGGGACTCTGGGGAATGAGCAGTTCTTC | CASSYSLGTLGNEQFF
- | TRBJ1-2 | - | TRBV29-1 | TGCAGCGTTGAAGGTTTCGTCAGGGGCGGCCCGGAAGGCTACACCTTC | CSVEGFVRGGPEGYTF
once | TRBJ2-1 | TRBD2 | TRBV9 | TGTGCCAGCAGCGTCGGACTAGCGGGTAGCTCCTACAATGAGCAGTTCTTC | CASSVGLAGSSYNEQFF
- | TRBJ1-2 | - | TRBV11-2 | TGTGCCAGCAGCTTAGACAGGGGAAACGCCTTC | CASSLDRGNAF
once | TRBJ2-1 | - | TRBV20-1 | TGCAGTGCCAACCCGGGACAACAGCAGTTCTTC | CSANPGQQQFF
- | TRBJ2-7 | - | TRBV19 | TGTGCCAGTAGTATAGGGACAGTGGGGAGCTACGAGCAGTACTTC | CASSIGTVGSYEQYF